This entry lists 3 T cell receptor beta chains sequenced from one sample in a study of blood T cell repertoires in COVID-19. Using immunoSEQ multiplex PCR, the repertoire was profiled, and TCRdb retains in-frame clones only, with some absent. This repertoire shows fewer than 200,000 clones, approximately 79% found once; its top ten account for about 3%. What was sequenced was peripheral blood. These receptors all come from a woman of 80 years or more with acute or convalescent COVID-19.

DNA of the CDR3: TGTGCCAGCAGTGAGGGGACAGGGGGAAATGAGCAGTTCTTC. This encodes CASSEGTGGNEQFF. The rearrangement uses TRBV6-4 and TRBJ2-1; 11 bases agree with TRBD1. The germline V gene has CDR1 MRHNA and CDR2 SNTAGT. The CDR3 is 14 residues long. The ends lost 3 bases at V and 7 bases at J; junction bases unmatched: 2.

The chain recombines TRBV28 with TRBJ1-2; 12 bases fit TRBD1. Germline CDR1 MDHEN, CDR2 SYDVKM. The CDR3 extends over 15 amino acids. V shed 8 bases, J shed 8 bases, and the junction held 12 bases outside the gene matches. The chain's CDR3 is CASGLTGTGGAGYTF. CDR3 nucleotide sequence: TGTGCCAGCGGACTGACCGGGACAGGGGGCGCCGGCTACACCTTC.

This clone was seen more than once but under ten times. The chain carries TRBV21-1 and TRBJ2-5; the table's D gene call, TRBD1, was not cross checked with the DNA. TRBV21-1 is reported as a pseudogene. The CDR3 is made up of 16 amino acids. For the CDR3, the DNA is TGTGCCAGCAGCACCGGGACAGGCCTCTGGAAGGAGACCCAGTACTTC. It specifies CASSTGTGLWKETQYF.